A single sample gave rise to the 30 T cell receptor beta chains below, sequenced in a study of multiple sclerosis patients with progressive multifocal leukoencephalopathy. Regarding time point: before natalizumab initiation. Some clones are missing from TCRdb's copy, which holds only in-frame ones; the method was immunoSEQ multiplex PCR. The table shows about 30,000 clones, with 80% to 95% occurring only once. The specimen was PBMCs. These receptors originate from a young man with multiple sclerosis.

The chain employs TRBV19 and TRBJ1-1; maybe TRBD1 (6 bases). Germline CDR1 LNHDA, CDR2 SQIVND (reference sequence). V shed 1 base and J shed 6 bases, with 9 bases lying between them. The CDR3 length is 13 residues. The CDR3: CASSIVQGSEAFF. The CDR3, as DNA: TGTGCCAGTAGTATAGTACAGGGCTCTGAAGCTTTCTTT.

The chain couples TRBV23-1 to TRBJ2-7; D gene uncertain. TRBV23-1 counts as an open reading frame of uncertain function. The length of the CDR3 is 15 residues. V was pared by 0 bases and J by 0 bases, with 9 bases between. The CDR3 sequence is CASSQSSASSYEQYV. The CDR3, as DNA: TGCGCCAGCAGTCAATCGTCGGCGAGCTCCTACGAGCAGTACGTC.

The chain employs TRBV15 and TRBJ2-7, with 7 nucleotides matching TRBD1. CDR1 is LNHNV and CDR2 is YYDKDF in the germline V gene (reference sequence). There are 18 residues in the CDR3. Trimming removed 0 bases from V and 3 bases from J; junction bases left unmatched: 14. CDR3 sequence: CATSRDLQRQGLFYEQYV. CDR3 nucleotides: TGTGCCACCAGCAGAGATTTGCAGAGACAGGGTTTATTCTACGAGCAGTACGTC.

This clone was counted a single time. CDR3 region: CASSLMSPSGANVLTF. CDR3 bases: TGTGCCAGCAGTTTAATGTCCCCCTCGGGGGCCAACGTCCTGACTTTC. The chain couples TRBV27 to TRBJ2-6, with D uncertain. V was trimmed by 2 bases and J by 4 bases, leaving 12 bases between them. From germline, CDR1 is MNHEY and CDR2 SMNVEV (reference sequence). CDR3 size: 16 residues.

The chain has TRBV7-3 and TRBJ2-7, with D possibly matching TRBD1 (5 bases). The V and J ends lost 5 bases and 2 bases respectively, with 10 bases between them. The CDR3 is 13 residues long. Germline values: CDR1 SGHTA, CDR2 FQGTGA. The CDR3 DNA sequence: TGTGCCAGCAGCCGAGACAGAACCTACGAGCAGTACTTC. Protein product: CASSRDRTYEQYF. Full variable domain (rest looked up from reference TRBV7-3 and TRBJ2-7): GAGVSQTPSNKVTEKGKYVELRCDPISGHTALYWYRQSLGQGPEFLIYFQGTGAADDSGLPNDRFFAVRPEGSVSTLKIQRTERGDSAVYLCASSRDRTYEQYFGPGTRLTVT.

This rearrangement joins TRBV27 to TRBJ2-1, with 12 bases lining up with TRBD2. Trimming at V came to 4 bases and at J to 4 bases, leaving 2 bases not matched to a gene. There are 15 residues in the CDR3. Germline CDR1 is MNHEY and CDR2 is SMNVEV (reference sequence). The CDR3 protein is CASSSGTSGYNEQFF. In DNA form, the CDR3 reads TGTGCCAGCAGTTCCGGGACTAGCGGGTACAATGAGCAGTTCTTC.

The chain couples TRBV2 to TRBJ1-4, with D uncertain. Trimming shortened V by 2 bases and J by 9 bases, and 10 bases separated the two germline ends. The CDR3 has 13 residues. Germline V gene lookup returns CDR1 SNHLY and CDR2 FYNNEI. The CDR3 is CASSETARKKLFF. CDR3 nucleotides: TGTGCCAGCAGTGAAACAGCCAGAAAAAAACTGTTTTTT.

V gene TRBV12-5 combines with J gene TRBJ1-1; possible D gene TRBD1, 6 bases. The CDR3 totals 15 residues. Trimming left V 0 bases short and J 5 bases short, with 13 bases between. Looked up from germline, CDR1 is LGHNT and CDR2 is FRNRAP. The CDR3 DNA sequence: TGTGCTAGTGGTTTGGTAAAGGGGGGAGGGACTGAAGCTTTCTTT. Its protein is CASGLVKGGGTEAFF.

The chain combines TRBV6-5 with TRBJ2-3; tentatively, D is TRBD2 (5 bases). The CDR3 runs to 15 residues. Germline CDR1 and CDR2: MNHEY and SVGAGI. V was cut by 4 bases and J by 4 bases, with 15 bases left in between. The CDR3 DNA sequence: TGTGCCAGCAGTTCTTTTTCGCTAGCCTCAGATACGCAGTATTTT. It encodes CASSSFSLASDTQYF.

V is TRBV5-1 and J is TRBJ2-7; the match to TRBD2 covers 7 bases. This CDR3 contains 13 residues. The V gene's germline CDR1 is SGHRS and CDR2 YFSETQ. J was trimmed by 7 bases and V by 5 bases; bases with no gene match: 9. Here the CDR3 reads CASSSGTTWEQYF. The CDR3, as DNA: TGCGCCAGCAGTTCCGGGACTACCTGGGAGCAGTACTTC. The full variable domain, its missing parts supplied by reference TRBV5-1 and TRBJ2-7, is KAGVTQTPRYLIKTRGQQVTLSCSPISGHRSVSWYQQTPGQGLQFLFEYFSETQRNKGNFPGRFSGRQFSNSRSEMNVSTLELGDSALYLCASSSGTTWEQYFGPGTRLTVT.

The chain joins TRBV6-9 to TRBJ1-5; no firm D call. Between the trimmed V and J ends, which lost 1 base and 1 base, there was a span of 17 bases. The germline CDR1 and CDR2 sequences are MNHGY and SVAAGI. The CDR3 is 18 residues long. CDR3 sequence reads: CASSYLTGSGRSNQPQHF. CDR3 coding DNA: TGTGCCAGCAGTTATTTGACCGGTTCCGGTAGGAGCAATCAGCCCCAGCATTTT.

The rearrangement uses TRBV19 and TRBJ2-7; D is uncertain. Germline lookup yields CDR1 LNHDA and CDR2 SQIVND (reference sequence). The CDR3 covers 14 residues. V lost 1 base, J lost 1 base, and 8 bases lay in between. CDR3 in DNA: TGTGCCAGTAGTATAGTAACGGGTTCCTACGAGCAGTACTTC. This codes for CASSIVTGSYEQYF. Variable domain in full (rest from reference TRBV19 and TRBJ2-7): DGGITQSPKYLFRKEGQNVTLSCEQNLNHDAMYWYRQDPGQGLRLIYYSQIVNDFQKGDIAEGYSVSREKKESFPLTVTSAQKNPTAFYLCASSIVTGSYEQYFGPGTRLTVT.

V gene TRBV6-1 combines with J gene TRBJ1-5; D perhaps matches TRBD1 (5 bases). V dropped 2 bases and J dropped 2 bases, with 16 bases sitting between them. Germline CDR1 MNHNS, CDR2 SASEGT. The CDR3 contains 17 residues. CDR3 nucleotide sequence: TGTGCCAGCAGTGAAATTATCGGGGCTCGAGGCAATCAGCCCCAGCATTTT. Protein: CASSEIIGARGNQPQHF.

The CDR3 protein is CASSYSRGLTQYF. CDR3 nucleotides: TGTGCCAGCAGTTACTCGAGAGGGCTGACCCAGTACTTC. The chain carries TRBV6-5 and TRBJ2-5; a possible D gene is TRBD2 (5 bases). V was pared by 0 bases and J by 7 bases, with 9 bases between. Germline lookup yields CDR1 MNHEY and CDR2 SVGAGI. This CDR3 spans 13 amino acids.

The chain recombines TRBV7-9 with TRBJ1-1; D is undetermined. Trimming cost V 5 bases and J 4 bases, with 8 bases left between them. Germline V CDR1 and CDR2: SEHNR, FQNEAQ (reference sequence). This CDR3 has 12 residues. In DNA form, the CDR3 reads TGTGCCAGCAGCATTATGATCACTGAAGCTTTCTTT. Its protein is CASSIMITEAFF. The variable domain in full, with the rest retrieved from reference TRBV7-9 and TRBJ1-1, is DTGVSQNPRHKITKRGQNVTFRCDPISEHNRLYWYRQTLGQGPEFLTYFQNEAQLEKSRLLSDRFSAERPKGSFSTLEIQRTEQGDSAMYLCASSIMITEAFFGQGTRLTVV.

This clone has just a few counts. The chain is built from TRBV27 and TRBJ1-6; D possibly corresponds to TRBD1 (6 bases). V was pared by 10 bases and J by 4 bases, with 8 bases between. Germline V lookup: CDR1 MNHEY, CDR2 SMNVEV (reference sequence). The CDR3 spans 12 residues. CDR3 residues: CATQGYNSPLHF. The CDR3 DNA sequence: TGTGCCACCCAGGGGTATAATTCACCCCTCCACTTT.

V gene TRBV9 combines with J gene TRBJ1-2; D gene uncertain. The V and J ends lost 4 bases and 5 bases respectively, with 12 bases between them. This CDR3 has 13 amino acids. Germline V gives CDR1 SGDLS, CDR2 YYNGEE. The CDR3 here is CASSFDQRYGYTF. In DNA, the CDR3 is TGTGCCAGCAGCTTCGACCAGCGGTATGGCTACACCTTC.

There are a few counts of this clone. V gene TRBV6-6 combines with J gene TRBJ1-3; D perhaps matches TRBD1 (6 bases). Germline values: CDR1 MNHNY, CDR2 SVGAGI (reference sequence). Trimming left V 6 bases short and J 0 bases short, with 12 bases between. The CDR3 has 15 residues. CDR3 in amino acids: CASSRRGASGNTIYF. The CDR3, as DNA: TGTGCCAGCAGCCGAAGGGGGGCCTCTGGAAACACCATATATTTT.

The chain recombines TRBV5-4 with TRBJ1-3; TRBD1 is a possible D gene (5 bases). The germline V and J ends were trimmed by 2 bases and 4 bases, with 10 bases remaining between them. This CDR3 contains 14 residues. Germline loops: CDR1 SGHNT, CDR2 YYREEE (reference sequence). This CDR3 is CASSLGTTGNTIYF. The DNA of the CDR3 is TGTGCCAGCAGCTTAGGGACGACCGGAAACACCATATATTTT.

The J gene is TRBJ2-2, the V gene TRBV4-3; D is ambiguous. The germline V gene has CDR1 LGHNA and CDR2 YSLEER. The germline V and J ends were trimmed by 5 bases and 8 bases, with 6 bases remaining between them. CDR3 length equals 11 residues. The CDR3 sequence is CASSDIGELFF. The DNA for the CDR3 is TGCGCCAGCAGCGACATAGGGGAGCTGTTTTTT.

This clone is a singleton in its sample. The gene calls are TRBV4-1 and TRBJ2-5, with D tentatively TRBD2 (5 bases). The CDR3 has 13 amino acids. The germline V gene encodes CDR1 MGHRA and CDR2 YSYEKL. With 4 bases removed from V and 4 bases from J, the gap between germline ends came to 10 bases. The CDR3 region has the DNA TGCGCCAGCAGCCCACTAGTGAGAGAGACCCAGTACTTC. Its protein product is CASSPLVRETQYF.

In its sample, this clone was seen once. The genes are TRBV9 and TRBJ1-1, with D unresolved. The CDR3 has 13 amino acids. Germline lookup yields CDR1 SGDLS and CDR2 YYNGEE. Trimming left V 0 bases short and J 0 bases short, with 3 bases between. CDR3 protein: CASSVEVNTEAFF. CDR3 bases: TGTGCCAGCAGCGTAGAAGTGAACACTGAAGCTTTCTTT.

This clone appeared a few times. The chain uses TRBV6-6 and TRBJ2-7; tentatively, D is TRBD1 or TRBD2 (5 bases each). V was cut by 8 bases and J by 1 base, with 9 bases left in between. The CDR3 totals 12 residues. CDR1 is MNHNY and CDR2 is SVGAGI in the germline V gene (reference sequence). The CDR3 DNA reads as TGTGCCAGCGGGGACGGTTCCTACGAGCAGTACGTC. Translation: CASGDGSYEQYV.

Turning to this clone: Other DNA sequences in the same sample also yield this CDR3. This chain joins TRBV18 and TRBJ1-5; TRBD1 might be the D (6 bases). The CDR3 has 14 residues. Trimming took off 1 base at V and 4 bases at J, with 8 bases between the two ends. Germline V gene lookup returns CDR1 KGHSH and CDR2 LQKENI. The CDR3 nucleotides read TGTGCCAGCTCACCACAGGGGGGGAATCAGCCCCAGCATTTT. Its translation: CASSPQGGNQPQHF.

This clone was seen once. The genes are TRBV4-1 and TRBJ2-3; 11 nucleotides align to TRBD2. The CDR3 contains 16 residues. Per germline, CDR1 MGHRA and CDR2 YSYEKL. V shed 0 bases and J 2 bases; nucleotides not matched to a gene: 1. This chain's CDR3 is CASSQEGLADTDTQYF. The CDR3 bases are TGCGCCAGCAGCCAAGAGGGACTAGCGGACACAGATACGCAGTATTTT.

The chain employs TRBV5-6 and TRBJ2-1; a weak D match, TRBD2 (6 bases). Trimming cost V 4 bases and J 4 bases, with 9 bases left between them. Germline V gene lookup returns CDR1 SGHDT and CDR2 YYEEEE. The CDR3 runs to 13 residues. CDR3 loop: CASSGTSYNEQFF. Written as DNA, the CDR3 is TGTGCCAGCAGCGGGACTTCGTACAATGAGCAGTTCTTC. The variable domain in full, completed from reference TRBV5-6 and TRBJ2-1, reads DAGVTQSPTHLIKTRGQQVTLRCSPKSGHDTVSWYQQALGQGPQFIFQYYEEEERQRGNFPDRFSGHQFPNYSSELNVNALLLGDSALYLCASSGTSYNEQFFGPGTRLTVL.

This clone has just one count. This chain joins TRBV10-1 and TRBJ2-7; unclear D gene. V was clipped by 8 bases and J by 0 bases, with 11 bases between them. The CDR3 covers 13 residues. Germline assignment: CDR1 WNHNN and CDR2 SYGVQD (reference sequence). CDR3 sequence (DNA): TGCGCCAGCTGTGGGAATTTCTCCTACGAGCAGTACTTC. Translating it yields CASCGNFSYEQYF.

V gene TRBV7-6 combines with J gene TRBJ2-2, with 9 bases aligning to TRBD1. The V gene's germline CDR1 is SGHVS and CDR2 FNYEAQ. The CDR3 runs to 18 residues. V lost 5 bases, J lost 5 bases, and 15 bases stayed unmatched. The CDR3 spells CASSHTYPGQGLTGELFF. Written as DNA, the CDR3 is TGTGCCAGCAGCCATACTTACCCGGGACAGGGTTTGACCGGGGAGCTGTTTTTT. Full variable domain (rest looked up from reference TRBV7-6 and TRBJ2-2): GAGVSQSPRYKVTKRGQDVALRCDPISGHVSLYWYRQALGQGPEFLTYFNYEAQQDKSGLPNDRFSAERPEGSISTLTIQRTEQRDSAMYRCASSHTYPGQGLTGELFFGEGSRLTVL.

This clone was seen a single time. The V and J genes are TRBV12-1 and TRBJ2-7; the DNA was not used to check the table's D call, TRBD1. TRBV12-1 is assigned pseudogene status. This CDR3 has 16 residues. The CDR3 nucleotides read TGTGCCAGCAGCTTAAGTCTTGGACAGGGACCCTACGAGCAGTACGTC. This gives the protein CASSLSLGQGPYEQYV.

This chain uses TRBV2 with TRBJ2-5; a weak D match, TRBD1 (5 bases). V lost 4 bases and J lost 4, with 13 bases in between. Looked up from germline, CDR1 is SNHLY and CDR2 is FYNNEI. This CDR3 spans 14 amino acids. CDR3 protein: CASSGTFGGETQYF. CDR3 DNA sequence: TGTGCCAGCAGTGGGACATTTGGCGGAGAGACCCAGTACTTC.